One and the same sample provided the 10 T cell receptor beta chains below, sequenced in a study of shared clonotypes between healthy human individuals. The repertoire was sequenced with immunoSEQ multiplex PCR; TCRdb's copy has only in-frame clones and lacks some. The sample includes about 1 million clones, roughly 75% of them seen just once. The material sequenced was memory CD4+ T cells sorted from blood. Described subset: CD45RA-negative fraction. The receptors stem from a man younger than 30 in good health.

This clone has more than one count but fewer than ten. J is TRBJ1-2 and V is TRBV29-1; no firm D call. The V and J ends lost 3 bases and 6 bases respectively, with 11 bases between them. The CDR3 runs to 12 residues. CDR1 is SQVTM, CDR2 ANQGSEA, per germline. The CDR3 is CSVEGSEDGYTF. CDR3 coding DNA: TGCAGCGTTGAGGGGTCAGAAGATGGCTACACCTTC.

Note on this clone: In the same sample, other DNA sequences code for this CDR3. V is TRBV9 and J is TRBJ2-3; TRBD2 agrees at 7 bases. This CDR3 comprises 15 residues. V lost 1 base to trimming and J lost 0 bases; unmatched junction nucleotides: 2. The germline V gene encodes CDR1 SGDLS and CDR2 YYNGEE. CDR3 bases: TGTGCCAGCAGCGTACTAGCGGCCAGCACAGATACGCAGTATTTT. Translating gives CASSVLAASTDTQYF. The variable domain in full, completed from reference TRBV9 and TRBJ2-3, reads DSGVTQTPKHLITATGQRVTLRCSPRSGDLSVYWYQQSLDQGLQFLIQYYNGEERAKGNILERFSAQQFPDLHSELNLSSLELGDSALYFCASSVLAASTDTQYFGPGTRLTVL.

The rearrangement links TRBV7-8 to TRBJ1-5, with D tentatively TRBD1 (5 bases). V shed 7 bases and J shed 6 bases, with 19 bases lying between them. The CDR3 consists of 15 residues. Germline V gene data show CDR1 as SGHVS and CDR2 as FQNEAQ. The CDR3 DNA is TGTGCCAGCACCCAAGGGGTGCAGGGCCCTCAGCCCCAGCATTTT. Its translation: CASTQGVQGPQPQHF.

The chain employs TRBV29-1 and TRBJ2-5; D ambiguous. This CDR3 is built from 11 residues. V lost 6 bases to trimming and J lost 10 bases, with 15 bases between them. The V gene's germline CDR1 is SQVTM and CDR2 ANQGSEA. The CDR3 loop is CSVDSLESQYF. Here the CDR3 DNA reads TGCAGCGTCGATTCCCTAGAAAGCCAGTACTTC.

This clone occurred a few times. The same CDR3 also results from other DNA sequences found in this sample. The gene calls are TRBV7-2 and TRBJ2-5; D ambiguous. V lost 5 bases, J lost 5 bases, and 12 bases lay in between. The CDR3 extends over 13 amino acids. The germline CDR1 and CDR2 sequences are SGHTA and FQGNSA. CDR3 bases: TGTGCCAGCAGCCTCGGGTCTCGGGAGACCCAGTACTTC. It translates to CASSLGSRETQYF.

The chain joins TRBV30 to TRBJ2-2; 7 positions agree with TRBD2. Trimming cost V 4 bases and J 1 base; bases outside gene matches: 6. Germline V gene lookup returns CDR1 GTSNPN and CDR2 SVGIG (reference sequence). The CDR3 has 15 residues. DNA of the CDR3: TGTGCCTGGACCGGGAGGAGGTTGAACACCGGGGAGCTGTTTTTT. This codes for CAWTGRRLNTGELFF.

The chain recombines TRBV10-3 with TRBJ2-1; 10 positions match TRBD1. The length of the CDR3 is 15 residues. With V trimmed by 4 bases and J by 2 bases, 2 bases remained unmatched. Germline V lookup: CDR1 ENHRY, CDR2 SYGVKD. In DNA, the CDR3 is TGTGCCATCAGTGCAGGACAGGGGGCCTACAATGAGCAGTTCTTC. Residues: CAISAGQGAYNEQFF.

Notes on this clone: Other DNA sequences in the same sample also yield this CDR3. The CDR3 spells CASSPRGDGSYEQYF. The CDR3, as DNA: TGTGCCAGCAGCCCTAGAGGGGACGGATCTTACGAGCAGTACTTC. J is TRBJ2-7 and V is TRBV9; tentatively, D is TRBD1 or TRBD2 (5 bases each). V gave up 4 bases and J gave up 4 bases, with 18 bases separating them. The germline CDR1 and CDR2 sequences are SGDLS and YYNGEE. The CDR3 covers 15 residues. Together with reference TRBV9 and TRBJ2-7, the CDR3 gives the full variable domain: DSGVTQTPKHLITATGQRVTLRCSPRSGDLSVYWYQQSLDQGLQFLIQYYNGEERAKGNILERFSAQQFPDLHSELNLSSLELGDSALYFCASSPRGDGSYEQYFGPGTRLTVT.

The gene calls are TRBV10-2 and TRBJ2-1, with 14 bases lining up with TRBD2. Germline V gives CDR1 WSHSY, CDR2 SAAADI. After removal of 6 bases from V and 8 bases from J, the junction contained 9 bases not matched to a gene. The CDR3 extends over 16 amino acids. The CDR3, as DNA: TGCGCCAGCAGGGATCCCGGGACTAGCGGGAGCCATGAGCAGTTCTTC. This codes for CASRDPGTSGSHEQFF.

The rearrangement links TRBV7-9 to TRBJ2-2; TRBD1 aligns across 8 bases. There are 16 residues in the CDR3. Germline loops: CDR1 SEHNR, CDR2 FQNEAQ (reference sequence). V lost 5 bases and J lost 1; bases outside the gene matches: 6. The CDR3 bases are TGTGCCAGCAGCCCGGACGGGACAGGGAACACCGGGGAGCTGTTTTTT. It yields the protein CASSPDGTGNTGELFF.